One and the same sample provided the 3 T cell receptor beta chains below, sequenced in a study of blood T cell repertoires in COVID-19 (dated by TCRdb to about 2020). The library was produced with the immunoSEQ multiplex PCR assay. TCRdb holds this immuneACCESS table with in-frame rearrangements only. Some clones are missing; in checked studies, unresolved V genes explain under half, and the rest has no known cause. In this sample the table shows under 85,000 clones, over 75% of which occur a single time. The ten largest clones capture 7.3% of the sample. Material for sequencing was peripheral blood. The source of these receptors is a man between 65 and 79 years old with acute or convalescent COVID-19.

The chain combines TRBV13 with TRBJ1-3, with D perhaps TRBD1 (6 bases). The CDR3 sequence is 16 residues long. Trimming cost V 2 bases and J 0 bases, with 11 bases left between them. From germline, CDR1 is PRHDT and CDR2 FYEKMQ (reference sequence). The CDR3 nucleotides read TGTGCCAGCAGCTTAACAGGGACGTTCTCTGGAAACACCATATATTTT. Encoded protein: CASSLTGTFSGNTIYF. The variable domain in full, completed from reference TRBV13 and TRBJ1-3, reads AAGVIQSPRHLIKEKRETATLKCYPIPRHDTVYWYQQGPGQDPQFLISFYEKMQSDKGSIPDRFSAQQFSDYHSELNMSSLELGDSALYFCASSLTGTFSGNTIYFGEGSWLTVV.

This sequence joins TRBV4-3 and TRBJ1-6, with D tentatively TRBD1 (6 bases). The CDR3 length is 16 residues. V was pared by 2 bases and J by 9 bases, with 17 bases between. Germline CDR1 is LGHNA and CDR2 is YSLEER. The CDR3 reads CASSQYEQGHSSPLHF. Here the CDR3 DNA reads TGCGCCAGCAGCCAATACGAACAGGGTCACTCTTCACCCCTCCACTTT.

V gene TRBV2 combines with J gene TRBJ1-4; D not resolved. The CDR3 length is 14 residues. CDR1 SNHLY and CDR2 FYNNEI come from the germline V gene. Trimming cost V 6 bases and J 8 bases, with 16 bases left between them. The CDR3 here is CASRISGWMEKLFF. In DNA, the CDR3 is TGTGCCAGCAGGATAAGCGGCTGGATGGAAAAACTGTTTTTT.